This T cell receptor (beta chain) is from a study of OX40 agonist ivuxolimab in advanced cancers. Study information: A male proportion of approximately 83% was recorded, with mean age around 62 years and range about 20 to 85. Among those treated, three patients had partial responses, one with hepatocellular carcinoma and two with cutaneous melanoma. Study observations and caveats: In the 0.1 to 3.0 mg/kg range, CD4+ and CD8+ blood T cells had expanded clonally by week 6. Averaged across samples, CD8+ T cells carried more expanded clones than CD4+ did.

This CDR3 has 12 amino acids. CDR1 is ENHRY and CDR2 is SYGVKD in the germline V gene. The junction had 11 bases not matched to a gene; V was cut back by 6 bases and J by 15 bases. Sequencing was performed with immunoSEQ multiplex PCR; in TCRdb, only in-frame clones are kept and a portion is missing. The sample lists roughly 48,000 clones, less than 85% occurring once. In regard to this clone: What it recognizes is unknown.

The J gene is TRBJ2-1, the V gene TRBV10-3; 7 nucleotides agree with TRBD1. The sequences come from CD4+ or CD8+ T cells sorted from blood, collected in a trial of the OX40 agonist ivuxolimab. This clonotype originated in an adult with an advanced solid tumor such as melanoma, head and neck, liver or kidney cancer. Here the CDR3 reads CAISQGVPHWFF. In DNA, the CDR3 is TGTGCCATCAGCCAGGGGGTACCGCATTGGTTCTTC.